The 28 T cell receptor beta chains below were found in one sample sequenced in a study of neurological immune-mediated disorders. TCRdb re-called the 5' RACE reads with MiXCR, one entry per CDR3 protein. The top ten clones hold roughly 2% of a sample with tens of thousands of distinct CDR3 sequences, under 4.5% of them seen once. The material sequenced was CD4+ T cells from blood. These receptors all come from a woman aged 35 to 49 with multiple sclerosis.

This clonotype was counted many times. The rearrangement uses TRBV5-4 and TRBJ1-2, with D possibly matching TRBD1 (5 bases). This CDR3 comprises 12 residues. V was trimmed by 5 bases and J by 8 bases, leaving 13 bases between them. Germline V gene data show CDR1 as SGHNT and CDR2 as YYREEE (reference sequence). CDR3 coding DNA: TGTGCCAGCAGTTGGAGGGGCGAGGGCTACACCTTC. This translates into CASSWRGEGYTF.

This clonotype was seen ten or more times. This CDR3 reads CASSLSGNQPQHF. CDR3 DNA: TGCGCCAGCAGCTTGTCGGGCAATCAGCCCCAGCATTTT. The chain combines TRBV5-1 with TRBJ1-5, with D unclear. The CDR3 consists of 13 residues. The V gene's germline CDR1 is SGHRS and CDR2 YFSETQ. Trimming stripped 1 base from V and 2 bases from J, with 4 bases between.

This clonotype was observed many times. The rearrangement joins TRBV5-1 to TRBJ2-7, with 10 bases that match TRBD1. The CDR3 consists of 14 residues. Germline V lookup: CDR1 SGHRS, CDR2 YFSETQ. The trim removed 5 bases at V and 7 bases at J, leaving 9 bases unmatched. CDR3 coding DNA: TGCGCCAGCAGGCCCGGGACAGGGGTACGGGAGCAGTACTTC. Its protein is CASRPGTGVREQYF.

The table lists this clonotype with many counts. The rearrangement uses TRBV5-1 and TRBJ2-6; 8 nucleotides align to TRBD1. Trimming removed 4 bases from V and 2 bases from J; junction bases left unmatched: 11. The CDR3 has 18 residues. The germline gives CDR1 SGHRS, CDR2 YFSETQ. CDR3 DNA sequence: TGCGCCAGCAGCCTGACAGGGGTGAAGTTTGCTGGGGCCAACGTCCTGACTTTC. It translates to CASSLTGVKFAGANVLTF. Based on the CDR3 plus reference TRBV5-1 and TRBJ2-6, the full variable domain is KAGVTQTPRYLIKTRGQQVTLSCSPISGHRSVSWYQQTPGQGLQFLFEYFSETQRNKGNFPGRFSGRQFSNSRSEMNVSTLELGDSALYLCASSLTGVKFAGANVLTFGAGSRLTVL.

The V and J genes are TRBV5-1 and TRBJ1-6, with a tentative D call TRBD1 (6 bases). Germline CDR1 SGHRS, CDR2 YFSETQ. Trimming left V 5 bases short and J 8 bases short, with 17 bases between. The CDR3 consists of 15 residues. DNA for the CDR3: TGCGCCAGCAGGAGCTTGTGGGGGCTGGATTCACCCCTCCACTTT. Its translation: CASRSLWGLDSPLHF.

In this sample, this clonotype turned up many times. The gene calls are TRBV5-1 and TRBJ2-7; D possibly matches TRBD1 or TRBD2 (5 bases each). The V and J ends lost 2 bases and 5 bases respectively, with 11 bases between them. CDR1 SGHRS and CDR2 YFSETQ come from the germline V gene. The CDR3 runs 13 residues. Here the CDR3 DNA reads TGCGCCAGCAGCTTCGGGGCCACGAACGAGCAGTACTTC. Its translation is CASSFGATNEQYF. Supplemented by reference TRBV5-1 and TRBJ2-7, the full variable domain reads KAGVTQTPRYLIKTRGQQVTLSCSPISGHRSVSWYQQTPGQGLQFLFEYFSETQRNKGNFPGRFSGRQFSNSRSEMNVSTLELGDSALYLCASSFGATNEQYFGPGTRLTVT.

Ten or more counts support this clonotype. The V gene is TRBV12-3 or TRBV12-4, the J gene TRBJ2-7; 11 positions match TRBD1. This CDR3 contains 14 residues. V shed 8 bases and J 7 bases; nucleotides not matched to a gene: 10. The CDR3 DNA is TGTGCCAGCGCAAGGACAGGGGGCGTAAATGAGCAGTACTTC. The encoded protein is CASARTGGVNEQYF.

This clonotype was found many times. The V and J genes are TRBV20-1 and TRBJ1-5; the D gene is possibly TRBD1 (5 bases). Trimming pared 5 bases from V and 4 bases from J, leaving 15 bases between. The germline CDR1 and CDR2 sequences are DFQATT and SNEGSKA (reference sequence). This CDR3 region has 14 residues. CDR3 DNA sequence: TGCAGTGCTTTAGACCTGGGGGTTAATCAGCCCCAGCATTTT. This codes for CSALDLGVNQPQHF.

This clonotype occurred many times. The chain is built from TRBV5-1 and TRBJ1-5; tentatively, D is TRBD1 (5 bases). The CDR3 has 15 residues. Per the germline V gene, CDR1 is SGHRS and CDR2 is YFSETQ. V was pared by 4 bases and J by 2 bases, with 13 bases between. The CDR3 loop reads CASSPGLGGNQPQHF. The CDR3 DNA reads TGCGCCAGCAGCCCGGGACTCGGGGGCAATCAGCCCCAGCATTTT. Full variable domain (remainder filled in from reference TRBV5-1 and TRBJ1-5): KAGVTQTPRYLIKTRGQQVTLSCSPISGHRSVSWYQQTPGQGLQFLFEYFSETQRNKGNFPGRFSGRQFSNSRSEMNVSTLELGDSALYLCASSPGLGGNQPQHFGDGTRLSIL.

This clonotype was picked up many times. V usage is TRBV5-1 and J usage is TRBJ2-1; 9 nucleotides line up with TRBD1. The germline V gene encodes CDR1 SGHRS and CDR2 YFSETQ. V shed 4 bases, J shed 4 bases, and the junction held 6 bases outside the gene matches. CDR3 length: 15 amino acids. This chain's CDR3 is CASSTGQGHYNEQFF. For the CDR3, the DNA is TGCGCCAGCAGCACAGGACAGGGGCATTACAATGAGCAGTTCTTC.

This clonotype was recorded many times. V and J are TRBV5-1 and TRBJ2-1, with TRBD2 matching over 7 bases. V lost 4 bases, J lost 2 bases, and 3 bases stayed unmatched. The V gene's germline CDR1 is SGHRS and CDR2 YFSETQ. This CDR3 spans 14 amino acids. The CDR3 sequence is CASSPGGPYNEQFF. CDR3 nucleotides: TGCGCCAGCAGCCCGGGGGGACCCTACAATGAGCAGTTCTTC. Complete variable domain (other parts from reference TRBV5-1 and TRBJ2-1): KAGVTQTPRYLIKTRGQQVTLSCSPISGHRSVSWYQQTPGQGLQFLFEYFSETQRNKGNFPGRFSGRQFSNSRSEMNVSTLELGDSALYLCASSPGGPYNEQFFGPGTRLTVL.

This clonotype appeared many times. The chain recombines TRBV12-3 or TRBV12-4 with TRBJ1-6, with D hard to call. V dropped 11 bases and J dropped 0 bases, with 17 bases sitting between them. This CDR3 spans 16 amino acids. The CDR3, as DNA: TGTGCCTCCTCCCGGGCCGTAAGCTCCTATAATTCACCCCTCCACTTT. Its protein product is CASSRAVSSYNSPLHF.

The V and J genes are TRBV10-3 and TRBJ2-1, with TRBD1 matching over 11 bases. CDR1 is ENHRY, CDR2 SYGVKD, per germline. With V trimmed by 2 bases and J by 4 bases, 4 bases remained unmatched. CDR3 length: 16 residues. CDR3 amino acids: CAISEIGTGGYNEQFF. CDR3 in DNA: TGTGCCATCAGTGAGATCGGGACAGGGGGGTACAATGAGCAGTTCTTC.

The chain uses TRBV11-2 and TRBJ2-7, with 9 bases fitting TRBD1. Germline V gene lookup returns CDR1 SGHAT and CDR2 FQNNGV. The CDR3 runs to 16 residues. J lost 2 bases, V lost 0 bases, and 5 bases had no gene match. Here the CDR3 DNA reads TGTGCCAGCAGCTTAGATCGGGGACAGGGTGCCTACGAGCAGTACTTC. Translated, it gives CASSLDRGQGAYEQYF.

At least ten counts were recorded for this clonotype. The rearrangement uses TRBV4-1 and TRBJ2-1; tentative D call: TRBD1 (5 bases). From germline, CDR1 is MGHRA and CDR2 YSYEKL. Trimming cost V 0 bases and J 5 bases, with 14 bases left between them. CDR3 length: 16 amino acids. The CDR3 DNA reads TGCGCCAGCAGCCAAGAGGTAACAGGTATAGACAATGAGCAGTTCTTC. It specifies CASSQEVTGIDNEQFF.

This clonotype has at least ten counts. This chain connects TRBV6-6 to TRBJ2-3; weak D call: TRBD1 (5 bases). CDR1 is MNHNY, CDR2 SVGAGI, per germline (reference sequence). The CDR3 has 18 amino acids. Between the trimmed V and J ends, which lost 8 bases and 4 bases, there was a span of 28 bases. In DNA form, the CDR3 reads TGTGCCAGCCGATTCCGGCCATCCGGCTTTACAGGACCAGATACGCAGTATTTT. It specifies CASRFRPSGFTGPDTQYF.

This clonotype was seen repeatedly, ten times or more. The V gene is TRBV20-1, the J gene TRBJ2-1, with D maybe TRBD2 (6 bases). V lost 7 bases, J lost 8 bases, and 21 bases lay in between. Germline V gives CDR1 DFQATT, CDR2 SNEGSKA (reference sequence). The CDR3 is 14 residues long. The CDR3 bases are TGCAGTGTCCGGGCCCGGGGGTCTATAGATGAGCAGTTCTTC. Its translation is CSVRARGSIDEQFF.

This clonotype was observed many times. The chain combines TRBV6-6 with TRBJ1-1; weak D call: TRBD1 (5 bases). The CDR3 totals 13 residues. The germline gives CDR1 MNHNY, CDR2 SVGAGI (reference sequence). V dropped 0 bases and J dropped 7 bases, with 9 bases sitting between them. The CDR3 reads CASSYSQGLEAFF. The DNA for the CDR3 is TGTGCCAGCAGTTACTCCCAGGGCCTTGAAGCTTTCTTT.

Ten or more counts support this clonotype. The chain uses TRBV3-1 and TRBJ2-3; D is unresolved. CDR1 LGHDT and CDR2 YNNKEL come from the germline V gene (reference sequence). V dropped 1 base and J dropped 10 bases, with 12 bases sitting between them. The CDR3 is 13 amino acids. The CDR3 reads CASSQGDFLAQYF. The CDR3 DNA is TGTGCCAGCAGCCAAGGTGACTTCCTAGCGCAGTATTTT.

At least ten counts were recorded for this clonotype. This CDR3 is CSARDGSATNEKLFF. CDR3 in DNA: TGCAGTGCTAGAGACGGGAGCGCAACTAATGAAAAACTGTTTTTT. The J gene is TRBJ1-4, the V gene TRBV20-1; D gene ambiguous. V gave up 0 bases and J gave up 0 bases, with 8 bases separating them. The CDR3 length is 15 residues. Germline values: CDR1 DFQATT, CDR2 SNEGSKA (reference sequence).

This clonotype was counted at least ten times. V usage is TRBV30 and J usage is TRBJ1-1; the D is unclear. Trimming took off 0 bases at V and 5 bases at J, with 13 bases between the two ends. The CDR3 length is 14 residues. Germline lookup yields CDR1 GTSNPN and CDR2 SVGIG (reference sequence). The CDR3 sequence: CAWSVMRKVTEAFF. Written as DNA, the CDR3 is TGTGCCTGGAGTGTAATGAGGAAAGTGACTGAAGCTTTCTTT.

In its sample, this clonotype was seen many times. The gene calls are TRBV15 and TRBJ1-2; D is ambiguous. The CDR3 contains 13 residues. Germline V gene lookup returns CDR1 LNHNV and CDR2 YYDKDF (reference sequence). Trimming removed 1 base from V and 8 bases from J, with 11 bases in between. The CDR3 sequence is CATSRGAPNGYTF. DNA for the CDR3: TGTGCCACCAGCAGAGGGGCCCCGAACGGCTACACCTTC.

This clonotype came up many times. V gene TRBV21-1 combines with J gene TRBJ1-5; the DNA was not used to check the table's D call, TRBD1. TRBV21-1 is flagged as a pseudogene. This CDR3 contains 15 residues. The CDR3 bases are TGTGCCAGCAGCAGGCCGTTGGGGCTAAATCAGCCCCAGCATTTT. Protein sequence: CASSRPLGLNQPQHF.

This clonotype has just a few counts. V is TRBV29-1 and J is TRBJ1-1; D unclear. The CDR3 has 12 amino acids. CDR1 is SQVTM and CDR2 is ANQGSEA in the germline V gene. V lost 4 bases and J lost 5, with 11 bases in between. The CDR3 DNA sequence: TGCAGCGTTGGTTCTCGGCGGACTGAAGCTTTCTTT. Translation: CSVGSRRTEAFF.

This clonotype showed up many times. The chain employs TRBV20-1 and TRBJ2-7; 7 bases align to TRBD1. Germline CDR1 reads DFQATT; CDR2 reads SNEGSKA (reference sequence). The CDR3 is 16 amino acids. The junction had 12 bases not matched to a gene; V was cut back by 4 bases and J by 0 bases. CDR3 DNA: TGCAGTGCTACGCACCCCCTGACAGGGAGCTCCTACGAGCAGTACTTC. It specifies CSATHPLTGSSYEQYF.

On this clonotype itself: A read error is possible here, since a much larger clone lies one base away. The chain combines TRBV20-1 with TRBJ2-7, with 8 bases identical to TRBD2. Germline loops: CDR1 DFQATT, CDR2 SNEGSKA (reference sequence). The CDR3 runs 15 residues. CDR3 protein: CSAIPGGAGSYEQHF. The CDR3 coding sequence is TGCAGTGCTATCCCCGGGGGGGCAGGGTCCTACGAGCAGCACTTC.

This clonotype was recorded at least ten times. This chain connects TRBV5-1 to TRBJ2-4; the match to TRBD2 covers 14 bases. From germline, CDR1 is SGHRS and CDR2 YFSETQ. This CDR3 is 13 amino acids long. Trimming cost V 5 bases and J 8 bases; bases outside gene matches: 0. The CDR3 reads CASRGLAGDIQYF. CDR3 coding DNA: TGCGCCAGCAGGGGACTAGCGGGGGACATTCAGTACTTC.

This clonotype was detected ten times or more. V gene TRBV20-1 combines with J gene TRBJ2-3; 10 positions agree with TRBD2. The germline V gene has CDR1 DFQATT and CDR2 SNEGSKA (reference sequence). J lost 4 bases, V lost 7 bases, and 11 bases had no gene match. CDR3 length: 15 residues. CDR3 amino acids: CSVQRGGARADTQYF. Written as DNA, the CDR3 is TGCAGTGTTCAGCGGGGGGGTGCGCGGGCAGATACGCAGTATTTT.